Described below is a single T cell receptor beta chain sequence and its context. Germline V gene data show CDR1 as SGHTA and CDR2 as FQGNSA. The CDR3 length is 16 residues. V shed 5 bases, J shed 1 base, and the junction held 7 bases outside the gene matches. Using immunoSEQ multiplex PCR, the repertoire was profiled, and TCRdb retains in-frame clones only, with some absent. Altogether tens of thousands of clones are present, approximately 77% being singletons, with the ten largest covering about 2.7%. These data come from a study of radiotherapy plus CTLA-4 blockade in lung cancer. The sample here was peripheral blood, taken from a patient treated with radiotherapy plus ipilimumab. The clonotype originates from a human donor with non-small cell lung cancer whose response to radiotherapy plus ipilimumab could not be evaluated. The rearrangement joins TRBV7-2 to TRBJ2-1; 8 nucleotides align to TRBD2. CDR3 residues: CASSRTGTRSYNEQFF. CDR3 nucleotides: TGTGCCAGCAGCAGGACCGGGACTAGGTCCTACAATGAGCAGTTCTTC. The full variable domain, completed using reference TRBV7-2 and TRBJ2-1, is GAGVSQSPSNKVTEKGKDVELRCDPISGHTALYWYRQSLGQGLEFLIYFQGNSAPDKSGLPSDRFSAERTGGSVSTLTIQRTQQEDSAVYLCASSRTGTRSYNEQFFGPGTRLTVL.